Following are 24 T cell receptor beta chains from one sample sequenced in a study of blood T cell repertoires in COVID-19. Assay: immunoSEQ multiplex PCR; the TCRdb copy retains only in-frame clones and omits some. This sample has under 250,000 clones, with 90% to 95% found just once. Sequenced: peripheral blood. The receptors stem from a man in his 60s with COVID-19, enrolled during active disease.

The chain uses TRBV6-6 and TRBJ1-5, with 10 bases matching TRBD1. CDR1 is MNHNY and CDR2 is SVGAGI in the germline V gene (reference sequence). This CDR3 region has 16 residues. The V gene end was trimmed by 7 bases and the J gene end by 3 bases; junction bases not matched to a gene: 9. The CDR3 loop is CASTAGQGRTNQPQHF. DNA of the CDR3: TGTGCCAGCACTGCGGGACAGGGGAGGACCAATCAGCCCCAGCATTTT.

The chain employs TRBV4-2 and TRBJ1-1, with 9 bases identical to TRBD1. This CDR3 has 18 amino acids. The V segment lost 3 bases and the J segment 0 bases; nucleotides outside the gene matches: 11. Per germline, CDR1 LGHNA and CDR2 YNFKEQ. The DNA of the CDR3 is TGTGCCAGCAGCCAGGACCGACAGGGGGTCTTCATGAACACTGAAGCTTTCTTT. Translating it yields CASSQDRQGVFMNTEAFF.

Worth noting for this clone: Germline is not matched at one junction end, which may reflect a read error. This chain uses TRBV5-4 with TRBJ1-2; TRBD1 matches at 10 bases. CDR1 is SGHNT, CDR2 YYREEE, per germline (reference sequence). This CDR3 contains 13 residues. The CDR3 DNA is TGTGCCAGCAGCTCTAATACCGGGACAGGGGACCACTTC. It is translated as CASSSNTGTGDHF.

The V and J genes are TRBV7-8 and TRBJ2-2; D gene unclear. Germline V gene sequence: CDR1 SGHVS, CDR2 FQNEAQ. V was cut by 5 bases and J by 5 bases, with 27 bases left in between. The CDR3 is made up of 19 amino acids. The chain's CDR3 is CASSRAPLYSRKETGELFF. The CDR3 DNA reads as TGTGCCAGCAGCCGCGCCCCCTTATATAGCCGCAAAGAAACCGGGGAGCTGTTTTTT. The full variable domain, in which reference TRBV7-8 and TRBJ2-2 provide the parts outside the CDR3, is GAGVSQSPRYKVAKRGQDVALRCDPISGHVSLFWYQQALGQGPEFLTYFQNEAQLDKSGLPSDRFFAERPEGSVSTLKIQRTQQEDSAVYLCASSRAPLYSRKETGELFFGEGSRLTVL.

This chain links TRBV19 with TRBJ1-2, with 9 bases identical to TRBD1. The CDR3 extends over 14 amino acids. The ends lost 4 bases at V and 7 bases at J; junction bases unmatched: 7. Germline CDR1 LNHDA, CDR2 SQIVND (reference sequence). CDR3 loop: CASSTRTGEIGYTF. The CDR3 DNA sequence: TGTGCCAGTAGTACCCGGACAGGGGAGATTGGCTACACCTTC. Filled out from reference TRBV19 and TRBJ1-2, the complete variable domain reads DGGITQSPKYLFRKEGQNVTLSCEQNLNHDAMYWYRQDPGQGLRLIYYSQIVNDFQKGDIAEGYSVSREKKESFPLTVTSAQKNPTAFYLCASSTRTGEIGYTFGSGTRLTVV.

The chain employs TRBV6-5 and TRBJ1-3, with D hard to call. V lost 2 bases to trimming and J lost 4 bases, with 9 bases between them. Germline CDR1 MNHEY, CDR2 SVGAGI. This CDR3 has 14 residues. As DNA, the CDR3 is TGTGCCAGCAGTTACGACAAGGCAGGAAACACCATATATTTT. This codes for CASSYDKAGNTIYF.

This chain uses TRBV9 with TRBJ2-2, with TRBD1 matching over 12 bases. Germline V gene lookup returns CDR1 SGDLS and CDR2 YYNGEE. This CDR3 spans 18 amino acids. Losses at the gene ends were 1 base for V and 3 bases for J; bases not matched to a gene: 7. The CDR3 coding sequence is TGTGCCAGCAGCGTACCCCGGGACAGGGGGCGGGACACCGGGGAGCTGTTTTTT. This sequence encodes CASSVPRDRGRDTGELFF.

V is TRBV28 and J is TRBJ1-2, with 7 bases aligning to TRBD1. The germline gives CDR1 MDHEN, CDR2 SYDVKM. The junction had 6 bases not matched to a gene; V was cut back by 5 bases and J by 6 bases. The length of the CDR3 is 13 residues. The CDR3 sequence: CASSPDRVHGYTF. Here the CDR3 DNA reads TGTGCCAGCAGTCCTGACAGGGTCCATGGCTACACCTTC.

The chain uses TRBV19 and TRBJ1-1, with 7 positions matching TRBD1. Germline-derived CDR1 and CDR2 are LNHDA and SQIVND (reference sequence). CDR3 length equals 15 residues. V lost 5 bases, J lost 0 bases, and 6 bases stayed unmatched. As DNA, the CDR3 is TGTGCCAGTAGTGCGGGACAGCCCATGAACACTGAAGCTTTCTTT. It encodes CASSAGQPMNTEAFF.

The chain joins TRBV9 to TRBJ2-3; the match to TRBD2 covers 7 bases. Trimming took 2 bases from V and 5 from J; bases not matched to a gene: 8. The CDR3 contains 15 residues. Germline CDR1 SGDLS, CDR2 YYNGEE. The CDR3 nucleotides read TGTGCCAGCAGCGTGGCGCAGCGGGACCTAGATACGCAGTATTTT. Translation gives CASSVAQRDLDTQYF.

The V call is TRBV5-4, the J call TRBJ2-1; TRBD1 matches at 11 bases. The trim removed 4 bases at V and 0 bases at J, leaving 12 bases unmatched. Germline V gene sequence: CDR1 SGHNT, CDR2 YYREEE (reference sequence). This CDR3 region has 19 residues. CDR3 region: CASSTDGQGAILSYNEQFF. The DNA for the CDR3 is TGTGCCAGCAGCACCGACGGACAGGGGGCAATACTCTCCTACAATGAGCAGTTCTTC.

The chain carries TRBV3-1 (or the pseudogene TRBV3-2) and TRBJ2-1; D is uncertain. This CDR3 region has 14 residues. Trimming took off 5 bases at V and 0 bases at J, with 8 bases between the two ends. Germline loops: CDR1 LGHDT, CDR2 YNNKEL (reference sequence). CDR3 in amino acids: CASSFGSSYNEQFF. The CDR3 DNA sequence: TGTGCCAGCAGCTTCGGTAGCTCCTACAATGAGCAGTTCTTC.

This chain links TRBV10-2 with TRBJ2-3, with a possible D match to TRBD2 (6 bases). This CDR3 is 13 amino acids long. V lost 8 bases and J 1 base, leaving 10 bases between the germline ends. CDR1 WSHSY and CDR2 SAAADI come from the germline V gene. This CDR3 is CASRGGGTDTQYF. The CDR3 DNA follows: TGCGCCAGCCGAGGAGGGGGCACAGATACGCAGTATTTT.

This chain uses TRBV7-2 with TRBJ1-3; D not certain. Trimming left V 7 bases short and J 12 bases short, with 19 bases between. The CDR3 has 13 residues. The germline gives CDR1 SGHTA, CDR2 FQGNSA. The CDR3 sequence is CASTHSYGFGIYF. CDR3 bases: TGTGCCAGCACCCACAGCTATGGCTTTGGCATATATTTT. The whole variable domain, filled in from reference TRBV7-2 and TRBJ1-3, reads GAGVSQSPSNKVTEKGKDVELRCDPISGHTALYWYRQSLGQGLEFLIYFQGNSAPDKSGLPSDRFSAERTGGSVSTLTIQRTQQEDSAVYLCASTHSYGFGIYFGEGSWLTVV.

This chain links TRBV12-3 or TRBV12-4 with TRBJ1-5, with D tentatively TRBD1 (5 bases). V dropped 4 bases and J dropped 6 bases, with 10 bases sitting between them. The CDR3 covers 13 residues. The CDR3 loop is CASSSGYRQPQHF. The CDR3 DNA sequence: TGTGCCAGCAGTTCAGGGTACCGTCAGCCCCAGCATTTT.

The chain uses TRBV18 and TRBJ1-6; 10 nucleotides line up with TRBD1. The CDR3 runs 14 residues. Germline trimming cut 2 bases from V and 10 bases from J; bases unmatched to any gene: 2. The germline gives CDR1 KGHSH, CDR2 LQKENI. Written as DNA, the CDR3 is TGTGCCAGCTCACCAGGGACAGGGGACTCACCCCTCCACTTT. Translation: CASSPGTGDSPLHF.

This chain uses TRBV6-4 with TRBJ2-3; 8 positions agree with TRBD1. The V segment lost 7 bases and the J segment 1 base; nucleotides outside the gene matches: 4. The CDR3 covers 14 residues. Germline-derived CDR1 and CDR2 are MRHNA and SNTAGT. The CDR3 protein is CASKQGARTDTQYF. The CDR3 DNA reads as TGTGCCAGCAAGCAGGGGGCCCGCACAGATACGCAGTATTTT.

In its sample, this clone was seen once. The chain combines TRBV7-8 with TRBJ1-6, with D unclear. The germline V gene has CDR1 SGHVS and CDR2 FQNEAQ. V was trimmed by 4 bases and J by 0 bases, leaving 10 bases between them. The CDR3 has 16 residues. This CDR3 is CASSSLGSSYNSPLHF. The CDR3 DNA is TGTGCCAGCAGCTCCTTAGGGAGCTCCTATAATTCACCCCTCCACTTT.

The rearrangement uses TRBV5-1 and TRBJ2-5; 7 bases are shared with TRBD2. V shed 3 bases, J shed 3 bases, and the junction held 5 bases outside the gene matches. From germline, CDR1 is SGHRS and CDR2 YFSETQ. There are 14 residues in the CDR3. The CDR3, as DNA: TGCGCCAGCAGCTCGGGGGGTCCGAAAGAGACCCAGTACTTC. This gives the protein CASSSGGPKETQYF.

The rearrangement links TRBV5-4 to TRBJ2-1; 7 bases match TRBD2. CDR3 length: 18 amino acids. Germline V gene data show CDR1 as SGHNT and CDR2 as YYREEE (reference sequence). J gave up 1 base and V 4 bases, and 14 bases lay outside the gene matches. CDR3 sequence: CASSGAWGGALSYNEQFF. In DNA form, the CDR3 reads TGTGCCAGCAGCGGGGCTTGGGGAGGGGCTCTTTCCTACAATGAGCAGTTCTTC. Filled out from reference TRBV5-4 and TRBJ2-1, the complete variable domain reads ETGVTQSPTHLIKTRGQQVTLRCSSQSGHNTVSWYQQALGQGPQFIFQYYREEENGRGNFPPRFSGLQFPNYSSELNVNALELDDSALYLCASSGAWGGALSYNEQFFGPGTRLTVL.

As for this clone: Other DNA sequences in the same sample also yield this CDR3. The chain employs TRBV18 and TRBJ2-7; D possibly corresponds to TRBD2 (5 bases). V was pared by 3 bases and J by 1 base, with 7 bases between. The CDR3 extends over 13 amino acids. The germline gives CDR1 KGHSH, CDR2 LQKENI. CDR3 region: CASSPGGSYEQYF. The DNA of the CDR3 is TGTGCCAGCTCACCGGGCGGGTCCTACGAGCAGTACTTC.

This clone was picked up one time. The chain recombines TRBV7-9 with TRBJ2-2, with 7 bases identical to TRBD1. This CDR3 region has 15 residues. Trimming cost V 5 bases and J 2 bases; bases outside gene matches: 5. From germline, CDR1 is SEHNR and CDR2 FQNEAQ (reference sequence). CDR3 DNA: TGTGCCAGCAGCCCCGGGACAGCCAACACCGGGGAGCTGTTTTTT. This sequence encodes CASSPGTANTGELFF. Together with reference TRBV7-9 and TRBJ2-2, the CDR3 gives the full variable domain: DTGVSQNPRHKITKRGQNVTFRCDPISEHNRLYWYRQTLGQGPEFLTYFQNEAQLEKSRLLSDRFSAERPKGSFSTLEIQRTEQGDSAMYLCASSPGTANTGELFFGEGSRLTVL.

The J gene is TRBJ1-6, the V gene TRBV10-3; TRBD1 matches 8 bases. Germline V lookup: CDR1 ENHRY, CDR2 SYGVKD. The J segment lost 1 base and the V segment lost 3 bases, leaving 14 bases of the junction unmatched. The CDR3 is made up of 20 amino acids. CDR3: CAISDPLKAGGVSYNSPLHF. The CDR3 DNA follows: TGTGCCATCAGTGACCCCCTCAAGGCAGGGGGCGTATCCTATAATTCACCCCTCCACTTT.

The chain employs TRBV15 and TRBJ1-2; D is perhaps TRBD1 (5 bases). V lost 1 base to trimming and J lost 5 bases, with 14 bases between them. Per the germline V gene, CDR1 is LNHNV and CDR2 is YYDKDF (reference sequence). This CDR3 region has 15 residues. The DNA of the CDR3 is TGTGCCACCAGCAGAGGGGGCTTAGGCCCTTATGGCTACACCTTC. It is translated as CATSRGGLGPYGYTF.